This TCR beta chain was sequenced for a study of PD-L1 blockade in urothelial cancer. Time point of the sample: pretreatment peripheral blood. Repertoires were generated with immunoSEQ multiplex PCR, while TCRdb's copy carries only in-frame clones and drops some. This table has 130,000 or so clones, around 84% appearing once. The CDR3 has 16 amino acids. The V and J ends lost 0 bases and 6 bases respectively, with 18 bases between them. Germline CDR1 and CDR2: SGHKS and YYEKEE (reference sequence). The sample was PBMCs, taken around atezolizumab (anti-PD-L1) treatment. The clonotype was recovered from a man between 45 and 60 years old with urothelial cancer. The gene calls are TRBV5-5 and TRBJ1-2; weak D call: TRBD1 (6 bases). The CDR3 sequence: CASSLVRGGGVDGYTF. DNA of the CDR3: TGTGCCAGCAGCTTGGTCAGGGGCGGGGGAGTGGATGGCTACACCTTC.